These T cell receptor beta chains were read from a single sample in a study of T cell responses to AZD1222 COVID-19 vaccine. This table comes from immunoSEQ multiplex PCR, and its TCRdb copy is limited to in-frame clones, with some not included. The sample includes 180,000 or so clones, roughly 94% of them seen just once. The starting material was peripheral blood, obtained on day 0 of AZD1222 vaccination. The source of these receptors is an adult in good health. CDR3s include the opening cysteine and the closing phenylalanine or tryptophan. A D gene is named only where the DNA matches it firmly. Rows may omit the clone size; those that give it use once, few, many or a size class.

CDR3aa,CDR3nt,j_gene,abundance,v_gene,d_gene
CASSESWQAQGEAFF,TGCGCCAGCAGTGAGTCTTGGCAGGCCCAGGGGGAAGCTTTCTTT,TRBJ1-1,.,TRBV10-1,.
CASSLGQGSTNEKLFF,TGCGCCAGCAGCTTGGGCCAGGGATCAACTAATGAAAAACTGTTTTTT,TRBJ1-4,.,TRBV5-1,.
CASTPAAHRSIQAFF,TGTGCCAGCACCCCCGCCGCCCATAGGTCGATTCAAGCTTTCTTT,TRBJ1-1,.,TRBV28,.
CASSLRSTGDSNQPQHF,TGTGCCAGCAGCTTGCGGAGCACAGGGGATAGCAATCAGCCCCAGCATTTT,TRBJ1-5,.,TRBV5-5,TRBD1
CASSLGGTSTDTQYF,TGTGCCAGCAGCTTAGGCGGAACTAGCACAGATACGCAGTATTTT,TRBJ2-3,.,TRBV7-9,.
CASSFSENKEKLFF,TGTGCCAGCAGTTTTAGTGAGAATAAGGAAAAACTGTTTTTT,TRBJ1-4,.,TRBV27,.
CASSRRTTAASSTDTQYF,TGTGCCAGCAGCCGCCGGACCACCGCGGCTTCTAGCACAGATACGCAGTATTTT,TRBJ2-3,.,TRBV11-2,.
CASSPTGRMTEAFF,TGTGCCAGCAGCCCCACCGGGCGGATGACTGAAGCTTTCTTT,TRBJ1-1,few,TRBV7-3,.
CASRPTGDLYGYTF,TGTGCCAGCAGGCCAACAGGCGACCTCTATGGCTACACCTTC,TRBJ1-2,.,TRBV3-1/TRBV3-2,.
CAANRGSGEKLFF,TGTGCCGCGAACAGGGGTTCGGGTGAAAAACTGTTTTTT,TRBJ1-4,.,TRBV10-3,TRBD1
CASKADGRWNQPQHF,TGCGCCAGCAAGGCGGACGGTCGGTGGAATCAGCCCCAGCATTTT,TRBJ1-5,.,TRBV10-1,.
CASMRGLGQNTEAFF,TGTGCCAGCATGAGGGGACTGGGCCAAAACACTGAAGCTTTCTTT,TRBJ1-1,.,TRBV9,.
CASSLWSAGQNTEAFF,TGCGCCAGCAGCTTGTGGTCGGCAGGGCAGAACACTGAAGCTTTCTTT,TRBJ1-1,.,TRBV5-1,.
CASSPWTGKNTEAFF,TGTGCCAGCAGCCCGTGGACAGGGAAGAACACTGAAGCTTTCTTT,TRBJ1-1,.,TRBV11-2,TRBD1
CSVAAGNTIYF,TGCAGTGTAGCGGCTGGAAACACCATATATTTT,TRBJ1-3,.,TRBV20-1,.
CASSQETQHHYGYTF,TGTGCCAGCAGCCAAGAGACTCAACACCACTATGGCTACACCTTC,TRBJ1-2,.,TRBV4-2,.
CASRPLRGGYTF,TGTGCCAGCCGACCTTTGAGGGGTGGCTACACCTTC,TRBJ1-2,.,TRBV7-8,.
CASSTGNTIYF,TGTGCCAGTTCTACTGGAAACACCATATATTTT,TRBJ1-3,.,TRBV6-5,.
CASIRNVSGANVLTF,TGTGCCAGCATTCGGAATGTATCTGGGGCCAACGTCCTGACTTTC,TRBJ2-6,.,TRBV6-7,.
CASSPDKNQPQHF,TGTGCCAGCAGCCCGGACAAAAACCAGCCCCAGCATTTT,TRBJ1-5,.,TRBV7-3,.
CASSPGRAGNEQFF,TGTGCCAGCTCACCCGGGAGGGCCGGCAATGAGCAGTTCTTC,TRBJ2-1,.,TRBV18,TRBD2
CASKGLAGEHNEQFF,TGTGCCAGCAAAGGACTAGCGGGAGAGCACAATGAGCAGTTCTTC,TRBJ2-1,.,TRBV2,TRBD2
CASSLHSSYNSPLHF,TGTGCCAGCAGTTTACATAGCTCCTATAATTCACCCCTCCACTTT,TRBJ1-6,.,TRBV27,.
CASSVEGSRSYTEAFF,TGTGCCAGCAGCGTAGAGGGTAGTCGCAGTTACACTGAAGCTTTCTTT,TRBJ1-1,.,TRBV7-8,.
CASRGGSMGTEAFF,TGTGCCAGCAGGGGGGGCTCTATGGGCACTGAAGCTTTCTTT,TRBJ1-1,.,TRBV25-1,.
CASSRGIAATYTGELFF,TGTGCCAGCTCCAGGGGGATAGCGGCTACCTACACCGGGGAGCTGTTTTTT,TRBJ2-2,.,TRBV18,.
CASSLRWRDDNEQFF,TGTGCCAGCAGCTTAAGGTGGAGAGACGACAATGAGCAGTTCTTC,TRBJ2-1,.,TRBV7-2,.
CASSGMSHEQFF,TGTGCCAGTAGCGGGATGAGTCATGAGCAGTTCTTC,TRBJ2-1,.,TRBV19,.
CASSFGTTLSYNEQFF,TGCGCCAGCAGCTTCGGGACAACGCTTTCGTACAATGAGCAGTTCTTC,TRBJ2-1,once,TRBV4-1,.
CATSARRAQETQYF,TGTGCCACCAGCGCCCGGCGGGCACAAGAGACCCAGTACTTC,TRBJ2-5,.,TRBV15,.
CASLPGAHNEQFF,TGTGCCAGTTTACCGGGGGCTCACAATGAGCAGTTCTTC,TRBJ2-1,.,TRBV18,.
CASAQGGDTLNTGELFF,TGTGCCAGCGCCCAAGGAGGGGATACACTGAACACCGGGGAGCTGTTTTTT,TRBJ2-2,.,TRBV7-8,.
CASSVGGGGRSTDTQYF,TGTGCCAGCAGCGTAGGAGGAGGGGGTCGAAGCACAGATACGCAGTATTTT,TRBJ2-3,.,TRBV9,.
CASSLSNEQFF,TGTGCCAGCAGCTTATCCAATGAGCAGTTCTTC,TRBJ2-1,.,TRBV2,.
CASSLGTGISDTQYF,TGCGCCAGCAGCTTGGGGACAGGGATTTCGGATACGCAGTATTTT,TRBJ2-3,.,TRBV5-1,TRBD1
CASSHQGEYTEAFF,TGTGCCAGCAGTCATCAAGGGGAGTACACTGAAGCTTTCTTT,TRBJ1-1,few,TRBV6-5,.
CASSTHSGSNIQYF,TGTGCCAGCAGTACCCATAGCGGGAGTAACATTCAGTACTTC,TRBJ2-4,.,TRBV7-9,TRBD2
CASRSGPRPSVREKLFF,TGTGCCAGCAGATCGGGACCTCGCCCTTCGGTCCGGGAAAAACTGTTTTTT,TRBJ1-4,.,TRBV11-2,.
CASSFFLSEAFF,TGTGCCAGCAGCTTCTTTCTCTCTGAAGCTTTCTTT,TRBJ1-1,.,TRBV5-8,.
CASSSAYEQYF,TGTGCCAGCAGCTCAGCCTACGAGCAGTACTTC,TRBJ2-7,.,TRBV5-5,.
CAWRTNTEAFF,TGTGCCTGGAGGACGAACACTGAAGCTTTCTTT,TRBJ1-1,.,TRBV30,.
CASSPPGDNEQFF,TGTGCCAGCAGCCCGCCGGGAGACAATGAGCAGTTCTTC,TRBJ2-1,.,TRBV9,.
CATSRVGRDGYYGYTF,TGTGCCACCAGCAGAGTGGGACGGGACGGGTACTATGGCTACACCTTC,TRBJ1-2,.,TRBV15,.
CASSEQGVSYNEQFF,TGCGCCAGCAGTGAACAGGGGGTTTCCTACAATGAGCAGTTCTTC,TRBJ2-1,once,TRBV10-1,TRBD1
CASSLPGQGHGYTF,TGTGCCAGCAGCCTCCCGGGACAGGGGCATGGCTACACCTTC,TRBJ1-2,few,TRBV7-9,TRBD1
CASSQERLLGYEQYF,TGTGCCAGCAGCCAAGAAAGGCTCCTAGGCTACGAGCAGTACTTC,TRBJ2-7,once,TRBV3-1/TRBV3-2,.
CASLTSGTDTQYF,TGTGCCAGCCTAACTAGCGGCACAGATACGCAGTATTTT,TRBJ2-3,.,TRBV7-9,TRBD2
CASSHVAAYNEQFF,TGTGCCAGTAGTCACGTGGCAGCGTACAATGAGCAGTTCTTC,TRBJ2-1,.,TRBV19,.
CASSPGEGNTIYF,TGTGCCAGCAGCCCAGGGGAAGGAAACACCATATATTTT,TRBJ1-3,.,TRBV6-4,.
CSVERGSQETQYF,TGCAGCGTTGAACGTGGGAGCCAAGAGACCCAGTACTTC,TRBJ2-5,.,TRBV29-1,.
CASTPSASQPQHF,TGTGCCAGCACTCCTTCGGCCAGCCAGCCCCAGCATTTT,TRBJ1-5,few,TRBV28,.
CASSINDKPQHF,TGTGCCAGTAGTATTAACGATAAGCCCCAGCATTTT,TRBJ1-5,.,TRBV19,.
CASSLESGSTDTQYF,TGCGCCAGCAGCTTGGAAAGCGGTAGCACAGATACGCAGTATTTT,TRBJ2-3,.,TRBV5-1,.
CASSGDEKLFF,TGTGCCAGCTCAGGAGATGAAAAACTGTTTTTT,TRBJ1-4,.,TRBV18,.
CASSYHSPWDTEAFF,TGTGCCAGCAGTTACCACTCCCCTTGGGACACTGAAGCTTTCTTT,TRBJ1-1,.,TRBV6-5,.
CASSPDGDRNQPQHF,TGTGCCAGCAGCCCCGACGGGGATAGGAATCAGCCCCAGCATTTT,TRBJ1-5,.,TRBV9,.
CASSAANTGELFF,TGTGCCAGCAGCGCCGCTAACACCGGGGAGCTGTTTTTT,TRBJ2-2,once,TRBV9,.
CASRETGEYQPQHF,TGTGCCAGCAGAGAAACAGGGGAGTATCAGCCCCAGCATTTT,TRBJ1-5,.,TRBV2,TRBD1